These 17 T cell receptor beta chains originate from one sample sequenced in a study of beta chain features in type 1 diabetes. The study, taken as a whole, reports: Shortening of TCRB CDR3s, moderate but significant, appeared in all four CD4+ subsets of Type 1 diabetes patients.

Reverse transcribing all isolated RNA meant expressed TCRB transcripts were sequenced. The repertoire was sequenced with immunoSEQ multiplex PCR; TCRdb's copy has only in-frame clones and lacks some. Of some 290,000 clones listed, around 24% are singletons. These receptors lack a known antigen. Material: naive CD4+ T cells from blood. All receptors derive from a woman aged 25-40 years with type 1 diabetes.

DNA for the CDR3: TGTGCCAGCAGCTCACCAGCGGGAGTAAACGAGCAGTACTTC. Residues: CASSSPAGVNEQYF. The chain combines TRBV7-3 with TRBJ2-7, with TRBD2 matching over 8 bases. Germline lookup yields CDR1 SGHTA and CDR2 FQGTGA. Trimming took 4 bases from V and 5 from J; bases not matched to a gene: 7. The CDR3 is 14 residues long.

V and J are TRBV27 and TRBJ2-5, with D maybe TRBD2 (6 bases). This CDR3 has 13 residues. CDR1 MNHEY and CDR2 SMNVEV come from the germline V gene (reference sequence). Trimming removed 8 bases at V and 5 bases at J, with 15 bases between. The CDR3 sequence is CASGIVGGETQYF. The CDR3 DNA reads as TGTGCCAGCGGGATTGTGGGGGGTGAGACCCAGTACTTC.

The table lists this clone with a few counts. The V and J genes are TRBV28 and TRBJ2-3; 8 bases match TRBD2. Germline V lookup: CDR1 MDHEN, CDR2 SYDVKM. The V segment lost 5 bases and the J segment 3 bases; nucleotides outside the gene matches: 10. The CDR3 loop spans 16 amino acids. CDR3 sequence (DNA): TGTGCCAGCAGTATTCCTAGCGGGCTTGGGACAGATACGCAGTATTTT. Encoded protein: CASSIPSGLGTDTQYF.

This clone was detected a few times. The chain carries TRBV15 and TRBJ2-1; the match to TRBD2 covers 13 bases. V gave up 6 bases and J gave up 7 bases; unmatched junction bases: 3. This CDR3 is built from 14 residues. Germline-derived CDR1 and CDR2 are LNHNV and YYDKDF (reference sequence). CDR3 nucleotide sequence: TGTGCCACCAGTCCGGGACTAGCGGGAAATGAGCAGTTCTTC. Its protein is CATSPGLAGNEQFF. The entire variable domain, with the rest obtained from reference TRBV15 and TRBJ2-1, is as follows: DAMVIQNPRYQVTQFGKPVTLSCSQTLNHNVMYWYQQKSSQAPKLLFHYYDKDFNNEADTPDNFQSRRPNTSFCFLDIRSPGLGDTAMYLCATSPGLAGNEQFFGPGTRLTVL.

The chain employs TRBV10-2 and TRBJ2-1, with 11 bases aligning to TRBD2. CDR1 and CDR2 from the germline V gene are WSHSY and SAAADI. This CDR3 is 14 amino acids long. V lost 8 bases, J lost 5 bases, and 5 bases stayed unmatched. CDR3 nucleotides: TGCGCCAGCTCTGGACTAGCGGGTGACAATGAGCAGTTCTTC. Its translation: CASSGLAGDNEQFF.

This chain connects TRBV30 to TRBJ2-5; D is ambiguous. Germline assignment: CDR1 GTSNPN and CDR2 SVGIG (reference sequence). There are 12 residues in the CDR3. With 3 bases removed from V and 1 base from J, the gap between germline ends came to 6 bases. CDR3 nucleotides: TGTGCCTGGAGGAGGCCCCAAGAGACCCAGTACTTC. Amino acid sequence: CAWRRPQETQYF.

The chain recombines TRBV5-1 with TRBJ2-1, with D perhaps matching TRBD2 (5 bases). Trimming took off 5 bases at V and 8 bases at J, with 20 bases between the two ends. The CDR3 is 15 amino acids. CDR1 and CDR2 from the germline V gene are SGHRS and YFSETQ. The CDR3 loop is CASRLQLGPSDEQFF. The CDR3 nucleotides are TGCGCCAGCAGGTTGCAACTAGGTCCGTCCGATGAGCAGTTCTTC.

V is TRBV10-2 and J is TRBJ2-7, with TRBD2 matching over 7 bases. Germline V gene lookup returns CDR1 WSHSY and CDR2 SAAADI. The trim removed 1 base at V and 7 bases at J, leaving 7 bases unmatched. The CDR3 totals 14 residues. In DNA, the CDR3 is TGCGCCAGCAGTGAGTATATTAGCGGGCCTGAGCAGTACTTC. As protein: CASSEYISGPEQYF.

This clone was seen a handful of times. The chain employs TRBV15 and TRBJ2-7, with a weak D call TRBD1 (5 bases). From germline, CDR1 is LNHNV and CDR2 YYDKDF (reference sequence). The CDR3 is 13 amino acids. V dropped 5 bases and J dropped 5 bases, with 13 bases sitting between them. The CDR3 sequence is CATSLGQVNEQYF. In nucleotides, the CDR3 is TGTGCCACCAGCTTGGGGCAAGTGAACGAGCAGTACTTC. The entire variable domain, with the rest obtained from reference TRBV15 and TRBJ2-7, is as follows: DAMVIQNPRYQVTQFGKPVTLSCSQTLNHNVMYWYQQKSSQAPKLLFHYYDKDFNNEADTPDNFQSRRPNTSFCFLDIRSPGLGDTAMYLCATSLGQVNEQYFGPGTRLTVT.

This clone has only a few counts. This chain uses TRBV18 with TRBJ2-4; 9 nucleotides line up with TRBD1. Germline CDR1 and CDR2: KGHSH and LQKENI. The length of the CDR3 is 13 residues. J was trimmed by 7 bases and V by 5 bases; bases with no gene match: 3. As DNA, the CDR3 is TGTGCCAGCTCATCTGGGACAGGGAACATTCAGTACTTC. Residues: CASSSGTGNIQYF.

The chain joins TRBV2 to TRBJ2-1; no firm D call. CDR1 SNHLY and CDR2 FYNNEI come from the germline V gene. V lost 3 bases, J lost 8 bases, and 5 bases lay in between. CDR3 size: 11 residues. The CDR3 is CASSDGYEQFF. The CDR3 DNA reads TGTGCCAGCAGTGATGGCTATGAGCAGTTCTTC.

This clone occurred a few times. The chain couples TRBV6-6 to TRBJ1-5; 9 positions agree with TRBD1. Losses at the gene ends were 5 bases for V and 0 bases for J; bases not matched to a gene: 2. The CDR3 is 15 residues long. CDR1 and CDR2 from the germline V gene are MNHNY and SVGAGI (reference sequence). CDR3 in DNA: TGTGCCAGCAGTGGGGACAGGGATAGCAATCAGCCCCAGCATTTT. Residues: CASSGDRDSNQPQHF.

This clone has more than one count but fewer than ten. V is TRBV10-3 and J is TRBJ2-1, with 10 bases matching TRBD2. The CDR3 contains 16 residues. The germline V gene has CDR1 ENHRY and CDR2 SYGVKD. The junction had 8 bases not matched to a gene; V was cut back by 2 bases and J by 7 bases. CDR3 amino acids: CAISEGLADYRNEQFF. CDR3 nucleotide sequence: TGTGCCATCAGTGAGGGACTAGCGGATTACCGGAATGAGCAGTTCTTC.

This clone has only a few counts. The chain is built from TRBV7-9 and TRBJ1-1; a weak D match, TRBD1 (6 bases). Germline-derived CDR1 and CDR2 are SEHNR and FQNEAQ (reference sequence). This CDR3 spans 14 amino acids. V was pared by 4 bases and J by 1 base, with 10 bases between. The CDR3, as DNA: TGTGCCAGCAGCTCACAGGGCGCGAACACTGAAGCTTTCTTT. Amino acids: CASSSQGANTEAFF.

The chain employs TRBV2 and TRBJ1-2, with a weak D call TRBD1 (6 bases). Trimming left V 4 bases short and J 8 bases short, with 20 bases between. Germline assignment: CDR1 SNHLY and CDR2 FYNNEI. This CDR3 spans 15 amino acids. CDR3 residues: CASSVAYREPWGYTF. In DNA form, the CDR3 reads TGTGCCAGCAGTGTTGCGTACAGGGAGCCTTGGGGCTACACCTTC. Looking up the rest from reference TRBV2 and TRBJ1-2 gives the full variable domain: EPEVTQTPSHQVTQMGQEVILRCVPISNHLYFYWYRQILGQKVEFLVSFYNNEISEKSEIFDDQFSVERPDGSNFTLKIRSTKLEDSAMYFCASSVAYREPWGYTFGSGTRLTVV.

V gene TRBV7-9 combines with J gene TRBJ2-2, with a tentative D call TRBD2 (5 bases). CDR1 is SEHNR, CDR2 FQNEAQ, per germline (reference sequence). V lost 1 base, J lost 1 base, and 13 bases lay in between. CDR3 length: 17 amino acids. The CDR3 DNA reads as TGTGCCAGCAGCTTAGTTGTTGCGGGCTTGAACACCGGGGAGCTGTTTTTT. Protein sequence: CASSLVVAGLNTGELFF.

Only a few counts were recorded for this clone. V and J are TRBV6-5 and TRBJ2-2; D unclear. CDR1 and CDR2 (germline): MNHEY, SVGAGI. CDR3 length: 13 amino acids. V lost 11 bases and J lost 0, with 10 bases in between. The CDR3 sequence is CAVVVTNTGELFF. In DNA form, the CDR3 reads TGTGCCGTCGTTGTAACGAACACCGGGGAGCTGTTTTTT.